Listed here are 5 T cell receptor beta chains from one sample, sequenced in a study of T cell responses to AZD1222 COVID-19 vaccine. Profiled with immunoSEQ multiplex PCR; TCRdb holds only in-frame clones, not every one. The repertoire consists of 84,000 or so clones, with approximately 83% occurring once and the leading ten covering around 8%. The material was peripheral blood, obtained on day 0 of AZD1222 vaccination. These receptors originate from an adult in good health.

As regards this clone: The junction shows a germline mismatch at one end, possibly a read error. J is TRBJ2-3 and V is TRBV7-2; possible D gene TRBD1, 5 bases. Per germline, CDR1 SGHTA and CDR2 FQGNSA. The CDR3 extends over 14 amino acids. CDR3: CASSLRTKTETQYF. The CDR3 nucleotides are TGTGCCAGCAGCCTGCGGACAAAAACAGAAACGCAGTATTTT.

Sample share makes this clone medium-sized. V is TRBV28 and J is TRBJ2-7; weak D call: TRBD2 (5 bases). Looked up from germline, CDR1 is MDHEN and CDR2 is SYDVKM. The germline V and J ends were trimmed by 5 bases and 8 bases, with 22 bases remaining between them. This CDR3 region has 15 residues. CDR3 bases: TGTGCCAGCAGTCCCCCGGAAACTAGGCTCTTGAAGCAGTACTTC. Protein product: CASSPPETRLLKQYF.

The chain carries TRBV24-1 and TRBJ2-1; 11 bases agree with TRBD2. Germline V CDR1 and CDR2: KGHDR, SFDVKD. V was pared by 4 bases and J by 4 bases, with 5 bases of the junction left unmatched. This CDR3 is 16 amino acids long. In DNA, the CDR3 is TGTGCCACCAGTGACCCGACTAGCGGGGATTACAATGAGCAGTTCTTC. Encoded protein: CATSDPTSGDYNEQFF.

The chain is built from TRBV2 and TRBJ2-1; D is ambiguous. In germline, CDR1 is SNHLY, CDR2 FYNNEI. The CDR3 length is 16 residues. Trimming shortened V by 5 bases and J by 2 bases, and 16 bases separated the two germline ends. CDR3 coding DNA: TGTGCCAGCAGTCAACTACTTGCTGGTACCTACAATGAGCAGTTCTTC. This gives the protein CASSQLLAGTYNEQFF.

In the case of this clone: Other DNA sequences in the sample encode the same CDR3. The chain employs TRBV19 and TRBJ2-1; maybe TRBD2 (6 bases). Trimming cost V 3 bases and J 0 bases, with 6 bases left between them. Germline-derived CDR1 and CDR2 are LNHDA and SQIVND (reference sequence). The CDR3 has 14 amino acids. CDR3 residues: CASSIGSSYNEQFF. In nucleotides, the CDR3 is TGTGCCAGTAGTATCGGGAGCTCCTACAATGAGCAGTTCTTC.